The rows below give T cell receptor beta chains drawn from one sample of a study of T cell changes during pregnancy in multiple sclerosis. Assay used: immunoSEQ multiplex PCR; TCRdb lists only in-frame clones, some missing. The data hold roughly 23,000 clones, with roughly nine tenths observed a single time. Source: CD4+ T cells from peripheral blood mononuclear cells, taken in the third trimester of pregnancy. These receptors all come from a female donor in good health, enrolled as a control in a pregnancy study. CDR3s include the opening cysteine and the closing phenylalanine or tryptophan. D genes are given only for firm matches. Clone size, where shown, is once, few, many, or a class for clones that have expanded.

v_gene	abundance	j_gene	d_gene	CDR3nt	CDR3aa
TRBV5-1	once	TRBJ2-1	TRBD2	TGCGCCAGCAGCCAATTGTCAGCGGGAGTAGGCAATGAGCAGTTCTTC	CASSQLSAGVGNEQFF
TRBV19	NA	TRBJ1-5	NA	TGTGCCAGTAGTGCGGGGGGGGCGGGCAATCAGCCCCAGCATTTT	CASSAGGAGNQPQHF
TRBV7-2	NA	TRBJ2-5	TRBD2	TGTGCCAGCAGCTCCTTATTTCCCTCGGCCGCGGGGGAAAAGACCCAGTACTTC	CASSSLFPSAAGEKTQYF
TRBV30	NA	TRBJ1-5	TRBD1	TGTGCCTGGAGTGGAAACAGGGGGAGGCAGCCCCAGCATTTT	CAWSGNRGRQPQHF
TRBV10-1	few	TRBJ2-2	NA	TGCGCCAGCAGTGAGTCTTACGGGAGTACCGGGGAGCTGTTTTTT	CASSESYGSTGELFF
TRBV7-2	NA	TRBJ2-7	NA	TGTGCCAGCAGCTTAGGGCGGGGGCGAACCTACGAGCAGTACTTC	CASSLGRGRTYEQYF
TRBV19	once	TRBJ1-5	NA	TGTGCCAGTAGTATATTGGGGGGGGAGATCCTTAGCAATCAGCCCCAGCATTTT	CASSILGGEILSNQPQHF
TRBV27	NA	TRBJ2-3	NA	TGTGCCAGCAGTTTATGGGCTAGCACAGATACGCAGTATTTT	CASSLWASTDTQYF
TRBV2	few	TRBJ2-5	TRBD2	TGTGCCAGCAGGGGGCCGGGACTAGCGGGGGGTGGGGAGACCCAGTACTTC	CASRGPGLAGGGETQYF
TRBV18	NA	TRBJ2-7	NA	TGTGCCAGCTCACCGAGTAGCGGAGATGTCTACGAGCAGTACTTC	CASSPSSGDVYEQYF
TRBV19	NA	TRBJ1-4	TRBD1	TGTGCCAGTAGTAGATCGGGGACAGGGAATGAAAAACTGTTTTTT	CASSRSGTGNEKLFF
TRBV5-4	NA	TRBJ1-6	NA	TGTGCCAGCAGCTTCGCAGGGTCGGATTCACCCCTCCACTTT	CASSFAGSDSPLHF
TRBV4-1	NA	TRBJ1-1	TRBD1	TGCGCCAGCAGCCAAGCACAAGACAGGGCCCGCGCTTTCTTT	CASSQAQDRARAFF
TRBV5-6	NA	TRBJ1-2	TRBD1	TGTGCCAGCAGTTCCACTGGTAGACAGGGGCATGGCTACACCTTC	CASSSTGRQGHGYTF
TRBV19	NA	TRBJ2-3	TRBD1	TGTGCCAGTAGTATCCCGGGACAGGGGCTGCAGTATTTT	CASSIPGQGLQYF
TRBV19	NA	TRBJ1-3	NA	TGTGCCAGTAGTATGCTTCGGACACCTTCTTCTGGAAACACCATATATTTT	CASSMLRTPSSGNTIYF
TRBV10-3	NA	TRBJ1-5	TRBD1	TGTGCCATCAGTGAGCCGGACAGGGGCAATCAGCCCCAGCATTTT	CAISEPDRGNQPQHF
TRBV6-5	once	TRBJ2-5	TRBD2	TGTGCCAGCAGCCGCGGCGGGGGGGAGACCCAGTACTTC	CASSRGGGETQYF
TRBV5-1	once	TRBJ2-7	TRBD1	TGCGCCAGCAGCCCGGGACAGGGGGCGATTTTCTACGAGCAGTACTTC	CASSPGQGAIFYEQYF
TRBV6-1	NA	TRBJ1-2	TRBD1	TGTGCCGCCAGGGGGATACTCTATGGCTACACCTTC	CAARGILYGYTF